Below are 26 T cell receptor beta chains sequenced from a single sample in a study of monozygotic twins with inflammatory bowel disease. TCRdb reanalyzed the 5' RACE reads, giving one entry per CDR3 protein sequence and no DNA. The specimen's table records over 100,000 distinct CDR3 sequences. Material for sequencing was blood. These receptors all come from a human donor with ulcerative colitis or Crohn's disease, or a healthy co-twin of an affected twin (not recorded which).

CDR3: CASSRTGGFYEQYF. The chain links TRBV14 to TRBJ2-7; the D call of TRBD1 rests on TCRdb alone, since no DNA is present to check it. The CDR3 loop spans 14 amino acids. Germline CDR1 SGHDN, CDR2 FVKESK.

This chain connects TRBV24-1 to TRBJ1-1. The CDR3 totals 14 residues. Germline V gene lookup returns CDR1 KGHDR and CDR2 SFDVKD. CDR3: CATSSGGVNTEAFF.

The rearrangement links TRBV27 to TRBJ2-1; TCRdb proposes TRBD2, but this gene call is untestable without DNA. This CDR3 region has 15 residues. The V gene's germline CDR1 is MNHEY and CDR2 SMNVEV (reference sequence). The CDR3 sequence is CASSFAAGAYNEQFF.

The chain has TRBV7-2 and TRBJ2-7; TCRdb lists TRBD2, though no DNA is available to test this call. CDR3 length equals 14 residues. The germline gives CDR1 SGHTA, CDR2 FQGNSA. The CDR3 loop is CASSLGAGNYEQYF.

The J gene is TRBJ1-1, the V gene TRBV5-1; without DNA, the TCRdb call of TRBD1 cannot be checked. The CDR3 length is 17 residues. In germline, CDR1 is SGHRS, CDR2 YFSETQ. CDR3 region: CASSFIVEARGDTEAFF.

The chain links TRBV27 to TRBJ2-3; TCRdb outputs TRBD1, but without DNA this stays unchecked. The CDR3 is made up of 18 amino acids. Germline loops: CDR1 MNHEY, CDR2 SMNVEV (reference sequence). CDR3 protein: CASSLVLPGMSSTDTQYF.

The chain uses TRBV9 and TRBJ2-7; TCRdb designates TRBD1, a call that cannot be tested without DNA. From germline, CDR1 is SGDLS and CDR2 YYNGEE. The CDR3 length is 15 residues. The chain's CDR3 is CASSIGPGRGNEQYF.

V is TRBV5-1 and J is TRBJ2-1; the D call from TCRdb, TRBD1, cannot be confirmed without DNA. This CDR3 is built from 16 residues. The germline V gene has CDR1 SGHRS and CDR2 YFSETQ. The CDR3 loop reads CASSLDIRGTYNEQFF.

The rearrangement uses TRBV7-9 and TRBJ1-6. There are 15 residues in the CDR3. Germline V gives CDR1 SEHNR, CDR2 FQNEAQ (reference sequence). This CDR3 reads CASSSAGGWNSPLHF.

This chain joins TRBV20-1 and TRBJ1-2; the D gene TCRdb calls, TRBD1, cannot be checked with no DNA. There are 13 residues in the CDR3. Germline V gene lookup returns CDR1 DFQATT and CDR2 SNEGSKA (reference sequence). This chain's CDR3 is CSATRGLGYGYTF.

This chain uses TRBV27 with TRBJ1-2; TCRdb calls TRBD1, which cannot be checked without DNA. Looked up from germline, CDR1 is MNHEY and CDR2 is SMNVEV (reference sequence). This CDR3 has 14 residues. CDR3 region: CASSLRGNWIGYTF.

The CDR3 reads CASSFRQGTSLLYNSPLHF. The chain employs TRBV6-5 and TRBJ1-6; the D gene TCRdb calls, TRBD1, cannot be checked with no DNA. Germline CDR1 and CDR2: MNHEY and SVGAGI. CDR3 length: 19 residues.

V is TRBV18 and J is TRBJ1-6; no DNA is available, so the TRBD1 call from TCRdb remains unchecked. This CDR3 spans 15 amino acids. Germline CDR1 is KGHSH and CDR2 is LQKENI. CDR3: CASSTTGSGNSPLHF.

This chain connects TRBV5-1 to TRBJ2-7; the D gene TCRdb calls, TRBD1, cannot be checked with no DNA. CDR3 length equals 13 residues. Per the germline V gene, CDR1 is SGHRS and CDR2 is YFSETQ. Here the CDR3 reads CASSPEGQQEQYF.

This chain uses TRBV6-1 with TRBJ1-3. The CDR3 runs to 16 residues. The V gene's germline CDR1 is MNHNS and CDR2 SASEGT. The CDR3 protein is CASSHPAPYSGNTIYF.

This chain connects TRBV6-1 to TRBJ1-5; TCRdb gives TRBD1 as the D gene, but with no DNA this cannot be confirmed. This CDR3 contains 18 residues. Germline V CDR1 and CDR2: MNHNS, SASEGT. Here the CDR3 reads CAARIIQGRGDSNQPQHF.

The chain carries TRBV15 and TRBJ2-1. Germline V gene data show CDR1 as LNHNV and CDR2 as YYDKDF (reference sequence). There are 16 residues in the CDR3. CDR3 region: CATSRETRFQPNEQFF.

This CDR3 is CASSLANRQGAYGYTF. This chain links TRBV7-2 with TRBJ1-2; the D call of TRBD1 rests on TCRdb alone, since no DNA is present to check it. Germline V lookup: CDR1 SGHTA, CDR2 FQGNSA. The CDR3 spans 16 residues.

The chain couples TRBV5-1 to TRBJ1-2. The germline V gene has CDR1 SGHRS and CDR2 YFSETQ. The CDR3 totals 13 residues. The CDR3 loop reads CASSLLSGGGYTF. The entire variable domain, with the rest obtained from reference TRBV5-1 and TRBJ1-2, is as follows: KAGVTQTPRYLIKTRGQQVTLSCSPISGHRSVSWYQQTPGQGLQFLFEYFSETQRNKGNFPGRFSGRQFSNSRSEMNVSTLELGDSALYLCASSLLSGGGYTFGSGTRLTVV.

The chain combines TRBV7-3 with TRBJ2-7; there is no DNA to check the TCRdb D call of TRBD1. The CDR3 has 15 residues. The germline V gene has CDR1 SGHTA and CDR2 FQGTGA. Here the CDR3 reads CASSLQGPGAYEQYF.

The chain has TRBV7-2 and TRBJ1-5; absent DNA, TCRdb's TRBD1 call cannot be checked. Germline V lookup: CDR1 SGHTA, CDR2 FQGNSA. This CDR3 spans 14 amino acids. The CDR3: CASSRPGAHQPQHF.

The V call is TRBV28, the J call TRBJ2-7; TCRdb designates TRBD1, a call that cannot be tested without DNA. The germline CDR1 and CDR2 sequences are MDHEN and SYDVKM. This CDR3 contains 13 residues. The CDR3 loop is CASSLSDSYEQYF.

The chain combines TRBV12-5 with TRBJ1-2; TCRdb's D call of TRBD1 is untestable without DNA. The CDR3 loop spans 15 amino acids. Germline CDR1 and CDR2: LGHNT and FRNRAP. CDR3 region: CASGPRMTGGYGYTF.

This chain connects TRBV7-2 to TRBJ1-4. The CDR3 covers 16 residues. Per the germline V gene, CDR1 is SGHTA and CDR2 is FQGNSA. The CDR3 region is CASSLAGPVPGEKLFF.

The chain combines TRBV7-8 with TRBJ1-5; TCRdb outputs TRBD1, but without DNA this stays unchecked. The CDR3 consists of 16 residues. Germline V gene data show CDR1 as SGHVS and CDR2 as FQNEAQ. The CDR3 sequence is CASSLLIGPRFGPQHF.

The gene calls are TRBV5-1 and TRBJ2-5; TCRdb names TRBD2, which stays unverified in the absence of DNA. CDR1 SGHRS and CDR2 YFSETQ come from the germline V gene. The CDR3 loop spans 14 amino acids. CDR3 amino acids: CASSLGPTRETQYF.